The 18 T cell receptor beta chains below come from one sample, sequenced in a study of T cell responses to AZD1222 COVID-19 vaccine. Measured with immunoSEQ multiplex PCR; TCRdb has only the in-frame clones, and not every one. The sample shows fewer than 120,000 clones, approximately 90% of them seen only once. The source material was peripheral blood, sampled 28 days after the second AZD1222 dose. The receptors stem from an adult who received the AZD1222 COVID-19 vaccine.

This chain uses TRBV7-8 with TRBJ2-5; no definite D call. The CDR3 runs 14 residues. Germline-derived CDR1 and CDR2 are SGHVS and FQNEAQ. Trimming cost V 5 bases and J 4 bases, with 14 bases left between them. The CDR3 nucleotides are TGTGCCAGCAGCCGTTTGGGTCCTACAGAGACCCAGTACTTC. It codes for CASSRLGPTETQYF.

The chain is built from TRBV5-1 and TRBJ2-3; TRBD2 aligns across 15 bases. This CDR3 is built from 19 residues. V lost 3 bases, J lost 0 bases, and 8 bases stayed unmatched. Germline V gives CDR1 SGHRS, CDR2 YFSETQ. The DNA of the CDR3 is TGCGCCAGCAGCTCCGGGACTAGCGGGGGGTACCCTAGCACAGATACGCAGTATTTT. Its translation is CASSSGTSGGYPSTDTQYF.

J is TRBJ1-6 and V is TRBV6-5, with a possible D match to TRBD1 (6 bases). This CDR3 has 14 residues. Germline CDR1 is MNHEY and CDR2 is SVGAGI. Trimming pared 6 bases from V and 5 bases from J, leaving 11 bases between. Here the CDR3 DNA reads TGTGCCAGCAGCCCGACAGGCAATAATTCACCCCTCCACTTT. Translating gives CASSPTGNNSPLHF.

This clone was observed a handful of times. This chain connects TRBV7-9 to TRBJ1-1; no clear D gene. The V end lost 2 bases, the J end lost 4 bases, and 11 bases lay between the germline ends. This CDR3 spans 14 amino acids. The germline CDR1 and CDR2 sequences are SEHNR and FQNEAQ (reference sequence). The CDR3 bases are TGTGCCAGCAGCTTAAGATCGTCCGGCACTGAAGCTTTCTTT. Amino acid sequence: CASSLRSSGTEAFF.

This clone was seen repeatedly, ten times or more. The chain recombines TRBV23-1 with TRBJ2-2; D may be TRBD1 (6 bases). TRBV23-1 is assigned to the ORF class and has an uncertain function. CDR3 size: 15 residues. The V gene lost 2 bases and the J gene lost 3 bases, with 10 bases spanning the gap. Here the CDR3 DNA reads TGCGCCAGCAGTCAAGGGACAAGAGACACCGGGGAGCTGTTTTTT. It translates to CASSQGTRDTGELFF.

V is TRBV6-1 and J is TRBJ2-7, with TRBD2 matching 7 bases. The ends lost 3 bases at V and 2 bases at J; junction bases unmatched: 13. The germline V gene has CDR1 MNHNS and CDR2 SASEGT. The CDR3 has 17 residues. CDR3 sequence reads: CASSERPGLYITYEQYF. The CDR3 nucleotides are TGTGCCAGCAGTGAGCGGCCGGGACTATATATAACCTACGAGCAGTACTTC.

The rearrangement links TRBV25-1 to TRBJ1-1; D gene uncertain. Trimming pared 5 bases from V and 7 bases from J, leaving 17 bases between. CDR1 is MGHDK, CDR2 SYGVNS, per germline. This CDR3 region has 14 residues. The CDR3 nucleotides read TGTGCCAGCAGTTACGGGTCCCCGATGGATGAAGCTTTCTTT. This sequence encodes CASSYGSPMDEAFF. Filled out from reference TRBV25-1 and TRBJ1-1, the complete variable domain reads EADIYQTPRYLVIGTGKKITLECSQTMGHDKMYWYQQDPGMELHLIHYSYGVNSTEKGDLSSESTVSRIRTEHFPLTLESARPSHTSQYLCASSYGSPMDEAFFGQGTRLTVV.

In this sample, this clone turned up once. The DNA for the CDR3 is TGCGCCAGCAGCTTGGATTACCGGGGGAGCTATGGCTACACCTTC. Its translation is CASSLDYRGSYGYTF. The rearrangement joins TRBV5-1 to TRBJ1-2, with D perhaps matching TRBD1 (5 bases). Trimming took off 0 bases at V and 4 bases at J, with 13 bases between the two ends. Germline V CDR1 and CDR2: SGHRS, YFSETQ. This CDR3 comprises 15 residues.

The chain has TRBV3-1 (or the pseudogene TRBV3-2) and TRBJ2-1; 11 bases agree with TRBD2. V was clipped by 4 bases and J by 6 bases; unmatched bases: 2. Per the germline V gene, CDR1 is LGHDT and CDR2 is YNNKEL (reference sequence). The CDR3 spans 14 residues. CDR3 bases: TGTGCCAGCAGCCTTAGCGGGAGGGGCAATGAGCAGTTCTTC. It translates to CASSLSGRGNEQFF.

Concerning this clone itself: A junction end diverges from the germline sequence, so it may reflect a read error. This chain joins TRBV30 and TRBJ1-6, with 9 bases identical to TRBD1. Looked up from germline, CDR1 is GTSNPN and CDR2 is SVGIG (reference sequence). The CDR3 has 12 amino acids. CDR3 in amino acids: CAWSTIPGQGGF. The DNA for the CDR3 is TGTGCCTGGAGCACGATCCCGGGACAGGGCGGATTT.

The rearrangement joins TRBV3-1 (or the pseudogene TRBV3-2) to TRBJ1-2, with TRBD1 as a possible D gene (5 bases). V lost 0 bases and J 8 bases, leaving 13 bases between the germline ends. CDR3 length: 14 amino acids. Germline CDR1 and CDR2: LGHDT and YNNKEL (reference sequence). The CDR3 DNA reads TGTGCCAGCAGCCAAGAGGCAGCGAAGGGGGGCTACACCTTC. It encodes CASSQEAAKGGYTF.

The V call is TRBV28, the J call TRBJ2-3, with 13 bases that match TRBD2. CDR1 MDHEN and CDR2 SYDVKM come from the germline V gene. The CDR3 sequence is 16 residues long. Trimming cost V 3 bases and J 4 bases; bases outside gene matches: 4. This chain's CDR3 is CASSLGTSGISDTQYF. In DNA, the CDR3 is TGTGCCAGCAGTTTGGGGACTAGCGGGATTTCAGATACGCAGTATTTT.

V is TRBV10-3 and J is TRBJ1-5, with TRBD1 as a possible D gene (5 bases). Germline lookup yields CDR1 ENHRY and CDR2 SYGVKD. The length of the CDR3 is 14 residues. V was cut by 4 bases and J by 2 bases, with 9 bases left in between. CDR3 sequence (DNA): TGTGCCATCAGTGCCTCCAGGGGCAATCAGCCCCAGCATTTT. Residues: CAISASRGNQPQHF.

This clone appeared a single time. The rearrangement joins TRBV29-1 to TRBJ1-1; no reliable D call. The CDR3 contains 14 residues. V was clipped by 5 bases and J by 0 bases, with 13 bases between them. Germline lookup yields CDR1 SQVTM and CDR2 ANQGSEA. The CDR3 reads CSVLDTPMNTEAFF. The DNA for the CDR3 is TGCAGCGTTCTGGATACACCAATGAACACTGAAGCTTTCTTT. The full variable domain, its missing parts supplied by reference TRBV29-1 and TRBJ1-1, is SAVISQKPSRDICQRGTSLTIQCQVDSQVTMMFWYRQQPGQSLTLIATANQGSEATYESGFVIDKFPISRPNLTFSTLTVSNMSPEDSSIYLCSVLDTPMNTEAFFGQGTRLTVV.

This chain links TRBV23-1 with TRBJ1-5; 8 positions agree with TRBD1. TRBV23-1 belongs to the ORF category, with a function that is uncertain. The junction had 8 bases not matched to a gene; V was cut back by 10 bases and J by 6 bases. The CDR3 loop spans 13 amino acids. In nucleotides, the CDR3 is TGCGCCACCGGGACAGGCGGAGCTCAGCCCCAGCATTTT. It codes for CATGTGGAQPQHF.

This chain uses TRBV29-1 with TRBJ1-2; a possible D gene is TRBD1 (6 bases). The CDR3 consists of 14 residues. V was trimmed by 4 bases and J by 3 bases, leaving 15 bases between them. The germline gives CDR1 SQVTM, CDR2 ANQGSEA. This CDR3 is CSVGSNRAYYGYTF. The CDR3 coding sequence is TGCAGCGTTGGTTCGAACAGGGCCTACTATGGCTACACCTTC.

This chain uses TRBV9 with TRBJ1-3, with a tentative D call TRBD1 (6 bases). Looked up from germline, CDR1 is SGDLS and CDR2 is YYNGEE. There are 15 residues in the CDR3. V was trimmed by 3 bases and J by 0 bases, leaving 10 bases between them. CDR3 region: CASSGTGFSGNTIYF. The CDR3, as DNA: TGTGCCAGCAGCGGAACAGGGTTCTCTGGAAACACCATATATTTT. Using reference TRBV9 and TRBJ1-3 for the parts outside the CDR3, the full variable domain is DSGVTQTPKHLITATGQRVTLRCSPRSGDLSVYWYQQSLDQGLQFLIQYYNGEERAKGNILERFSAQQFPDLHSELNLSSLELGDSALYFCASSGTGFSGNTIYFGEGSWLTVV.

The chain joins TRBV24-1 to TRBJ2-4; possible D gene TRBD2, 5 bases. V gave up 3 bases and J gave up 0 bases, with 14 bases separating them. CDR3 length equals 17 residues. Germline assignment: CDR1 KGHDR and CDR2 SFDVKD. The CDR3 here is CATSDNRGPGAKNIQYF. Written as DNA, the CDR3 is TGTGCCACCAGTGATAATAGAGGGCCGGGAGCCAAAAACATTCAGTACTTC.